Below, 24 T cell receptor beta chains from the same sample are listed, as sequenced in a study of shared clonotypes between healthy human individuals (TCRdb year 2020). The method was the immunoSEQ multiplex PCR assay. TCRdb limited this immuneACCESS table to in-frame rearrangements with V and J called. A share of clones is missing; checked studies link under half to unresolved V genes, and the rest is unexplained. The sample table shows about 330,000 clones, and roughly 91% are seen once. The top ten clones comprise roughly 15% of the sample. Sequenced sample: memory CD8+ T cells sorted from blood. The cell subset or site label here, explained by the study, means: CD45RO+ cells pooled with CCR7-negative TemRA cells. The receptors come from a man in his late teens or twenties in good health.

This chain links TRBV13 with TRBJ1-5, with 7 bases that match TRBD1. Germline V gene lookup returns CDR1 PRHDT and CDR2 FYEKMQ (reference sequence). The CDR3 has 14 amino acids. With V trimmed by 5 bases and J by 4 bases, 5 bases remained unmatched. The CDR3, as DNA: TGTGCCAGCAGCCTCGGGACAGTTAATCAGCCCCAGCATTTT. It codes for CASSLGTVNQPQHF. The complete variable domain, with remaining parts taken from reference TRBV13 and TRBJ1-5, reads AAGVIQSPRHLIKEKRETATLKCYPIPRHDTVYWYQQGPGQDPQFLISFYEKMQSDKGSIPDRFSAQQFSDYHSELNMSSLELGDSALYFCASSLGTVNQPQHFGDGTRLSIL.

This clone was detected ten times or more. The chain recombines TRBV19 with TRBJ2-1; TRBD2 is a possible D gene (5 bases). CDR1 and CDR2 (germline): LNHDA, SQIVND (reference sequence). V dropped 1 base and J dropped 3 bases, with 7 bases sitting between them. The CDR3 totals 14 residues. CDR3 sequence: CASSIGSGYNEQFF. As DNA, the CDR3 is TGTGCCAGTAGTATAGGGAGCGGCTACAATGAGCAGTTCTTC.

The chain employs TRBV7-9 and TRBJ2-2; perhaps TRBD2 as D (6 bases). The CDR3 runs to 14 residues. Germline CDR1 is SEHNR and CDR2 is FQNEAQ (reference sequence). The V end was cut by 8 bases, the J end by 1 base, with 11 bases between. The CDR3 DNA reads as TGTGCCAGCGGGACTCCCCTGAACACCGGGGAGCTGTTTTTT. Translation: CASGTPLNTGELFF.

The chain recombines TRBV5-1 with TRBJ2-4, with TRBD2 matching over 9 bases. The CDR3 extends over 17 amino acids. Germline assignment: CDR1 SGHRS and CDR2 YFSETQ. The J segment lost 9 bases and the V segment lost 2 bases, leaving 15 bases of the junction unmatched. CDR3 protein: CASSFSLAGEGGTIQYF. CDR3 bases: TGCGCCAGCAGCTTCAGCTTAGCGGGAGAAGGGGGGACCATTCAGTACTTC.

The chain joins TRBV19 to TRBJ1-1; 9 nucleotides line up with TRBD1. The germline V gene encodes CDR1 LNHDA and CDR2 SQIVND (reference sequence). This CDR3 spans 15 amino acids. Trimming cost V 3 bases and J 4 bases; bases outside gene matches: 6. The CDR3 spells CASSMAQGAFTEAFF. The CDR3 DNA follows: TGTGCCAGTAGTATGGCACAGGGGGCGTTCACTGAAGCTTTCTTT.

This chain connects TRBV11-2 to TRBJ1-4; 8 bases agree with TRBD1. Germline CDR1 SGHAT, CDR2 FQNNGV. CDR3 length: 17 residues. With 1 base clipped from V and 5 bases from J, the junction kept 9 bases outside the gene matches. CDR3 coding DNA: TGTGCCAGCAGCTTAGCGGCAGGGGGCCAACCCAATGAAAAACTGTTTTTT. This encodes CASSLAAGGQPNEKLFF.

The chain joins TRBV5-4 to TRBJ1-1, with 7 nucleotides matching TRBD1. The CDR3 is 14 amino acids. The V gene's germline CDR1 is SGHNT and CDR2 YYREEE (reference sequence). V shed 4 bases, J shed 0 bases, and the junction held 3 bases outside the gene matches. In DNA, the CDR3 is TGTGCCAGCAGCCACACAGGGGTGAACACTGAAGCTTTCTTT. Translated: CASSHTGVNTEAFF.

The chain recombines TRBV10-3 with TRBJ2-3; D is uncertain. The CDR3 contains 14 residues. CDR1 and CDR2 (germline): ENHRY, SYGVKD. Trimming removed 3 bases at V and 4 bases at J, with 11 bases between. CDR3 residues: CAISDPWESDTQYF. In DNA, the CDR3 is TGTGCCATCAGTGACCCATGGGAATCAGATACGCAGTATTTT.

This clone was counted once. This chain links TRBV7-9 with TRBJ2-7; D remains unclear. With 5 bases removed from V and 1 base from J, the gap between germline ends came to 15 bases. Germline V gene sequence: CDR1 SEHNR, CDR2 FQNEAQ (reference sequence). CDR3 size: 15 residues. This CDR3 is CASSHRVIGSYEQYF. CDR3 bases: TGTGCCAGCAGCCATAGGGTTATTGGTTCCTACGAGCAGTACTTC. The full variable domain, with the rest looked up from reference TRBV7-9 and TRBJ2-7, is DTGVSQNPRHKITKRGQNVTFRCDPISEHNRLYWYRQTLGQGPEFLTYFQNEAQLEKSRLLSDRFSAERPKGSFSTLEIQRTEQGDSAMYLCASSHRVIGSYEQYFGPGTRLTVT.

Points on this clone: The same CDR3 also results from other DNA sequences found in this sample. The rearrangement uses TRBV27 and TRBJ2-7; 7 positions agree with TRBD1. This CDR3 is built from 13 residues. The junction had 0 bases not matched to a gene; V was cut back by 2 bases and J by 2 bases. Per the germline V gene, CDR1 is MNHEY and CDR2 is SMNVEV (reference sequence). In nucleotides, the CDR3 is TGTGCCAGCAGTTTAGGGACAGCCTACGAGCAGTACTTC. Translated, it gives CASSLGTAYEQYF.

The rearrangement links TRBV6-6 to TRBJ1-2; D gene unclear. This CDR3 has 15 residues. V was trimmed by 2 bases and J by 3 bases, leaving 13 bases between them. Germline V gene data show CDR1 as MNHNY and CDR2 as SVGAGI (reference sequence). The CDR3 DNA follows: TGTGCCAGCAGTTACGGGCGGAGCCCCTACTATGGCTACACCTTC. Protein: CASSYGRSPYYGYTF.

This clone was found once. The CDR3 DNA is TGTGCCAGCAGTCAGACAGGGGTCAAAAACATTCAGTACTTC. Its protein product is CASSQTGVKNIQYF. V gene TRBV6-5 combines with J gene TRBJ2-4; TRBD1 matches 8 bases. Germline loops: CDR1 MNHEY, CDR2 SVGAGI. Trimming at V came to 5 bases and at J to 3 bases, leaving 3 bases not matched to a gene. CDR3 length: 14 residues.

In regard to this clone: A far larger clone is just one base off, so this is likely a read error. This chain uses TRBV9 with TRBJ1-1; D is undetermined. This CDR3 is built from 15 residues. V was shortened by 8 bases and J by 2 bases, with 19 bases between the two germline ends. From germline, CDR1 is SGDLS and CDR2 YYNGEE. The CDR3 is CASRREDSYNTEAFF. The CDR3 DNA is TGTGCCAGTCGGCGGGAGGATTCCTATAACACTGAAGCTTTCTTT.

The gene calls are TRBV11-2 and TRBJ2-5, with 12 bases identical to TRBD2. Trimming cost V 5 bases and J 4 bases; bases outside gene matches: 5. Germline lookup yields CDR1 SGHAT and CDR2 FQNNGV. The CDR3 sequence is 15 residues long. In DNA, the CDR3 is TGTGCCAGCAGCCCCAGACTAGCGGGAGTAGAGACCCAGTACTTC. This codes for CASSPRLAGVETQYF.

V is TRBV10-3 and J is TRBJ1-6; 7 bases are a match to TRBD1. After removal of 6 bases from V and 6 bases from J, the junction contained 8 bases not matched to a gene. The CDR3 covers 15 residues. From germline, CDR1 is ENHRY and CDR2 SYGVKD. CDR3 nucleotides: TGTGCCATCAGCACCGGGACAGAGTTTAATTCACCCCTCCACTTT. Amino acids: CAISTGTEFNSPLHF.

The gene calls are TRBV9 and TRBJ2-5; tentative D call: TRBD1 (5 bases). V was pared by 3 bases and J by 2 bases, with 20 bases between. Germline CDR1 is SGDLS and CDR2 is YYNGEE. This CDR3 region has 17 residues. Here the CDR3 reads CASSGRQTDRAQETQYF. CDR3 bases: TGTGCCAGCAGCGGACGACAAACCGACAGAGCACAAGAGACCCAGTACTTC.

The rearrangement uses TRBV27 and TRBJ2-7, with TRBD1 identical over 8 bases. The CDR3 is 17 amino acids. Trimming cost V 2 bases and J 4 bases; bases outside gene matches: 13. The germline CDR1 and CDR2 sequences are MNHEY and SMNVEV (reference sequence). CDR3 residues: CASSLSFLGTGPYEQYF. The CDR3 nucleotides are TGTGCCAGCAGTTTAAGTTTTTTGGGGACAGGACCTTACGAGCAGTACTTC.

The gene calls are TRBV30 and TRBJ2-1; maybe TRBD2 (6 bases). Trimming removed 4 bases from V and 7 bases from J, with 20 bases in between. The CDR3 is 15 amino acids. Germline loops: CDR1 GTSNPN, CDR2 SVGIG (reference sequence). The CDR3, as DNA: TGTGCCTGGACCCCCGACGCGGGATGGGGTAATGAGCAGTTCTTC. Protein sequence: CAWTPDAGWGNEQFF.

The chain has TRBV2 and TRBJ2-1, with D possibly being TRBD1 (6 bases). Per the germline V gene, CDR1 is SNHLY and CDR2 is FYNNEI. The ends were cut back, 7 bases at V and 0 bases at J, with 16 bases in the middle. The CDR3 extends over 16 amino acids. CDR3 nucleotide sequence: TGTGCCAGCAAACATCGGACAGTTTTCTCCTACAATGAGCAGTTCTTC. It specifies CASKHRTVFSYNEQFF.

The gene calls are TRBV10-3 and TRBJ2-3; D remains unclear. CDR1 ENHRY and CDR2 SYGVKD come from the germline V gene. The CDR3 sequence is 14 residues long. V was cut by 6 bases and J by 0 bases, with 10 bases left in between. In nucleotides, the CDR3 is TGTGCCATCAGCCTCCCCACTAGCACAGATACGCAGTATTTT. Its translation is CAISLPTSTDTQYF.

The J gene is TRBJ1-2, the V gene TRBV27; 7 bases align to TRBD1. CDR3 length: 14 residues. Germline V lookup: CDR1 MNHEY, CDR2 SMNVEV (reference sequence). Losses at the gene ends were 5 bases for V and 5 bases for J; bases not matched to a gene: 8. Written as DNA, the CDR3 is TGTGCCAGCAGTCCAACCAGGGGGTTTTATGGCTACACCTTC. This sequence encodes CASSPTRGFYGYTF.

The rearrangement uses TRBV4-3 and TRBJ2-7; 7 nucleotides line up with TRBD2. Losses at the gene ends were 3 bases for V and 5 bases for J; bases not matched to a gene: 10. Germline CDR1 is LGHNA and CDR2 is YSLEER. CDR3 length equals 15 residues. The CDR3 bases are TGCGCCAGCAGCCAGGGATGGGGGAGGGCCCACGAGCAGTACTTC. The encoded protein is CASSQGWGRAHEQYF.

This clone came up a few times. This chain uses TRBV7-9 with TRBJ2-2; D possibly corresponds to TRBD2 (6 bases). CDR3 length: 17 amino acids. Trimming pared 2 bases from V and 2 bases from J, leaving 15 bases between. Germline CDR1 SEHNR, CDR2 FQNEAQ (reference sequence). The DNA of the CDR3 is TGTGCCAGCAGCTTACCGCGGGACCGGGCTAACACCGGGGAGCTGTTTTTT. Amino acid sequence: CASSLPRDRANTGELFF.

V gene TRBV28 combines with J gene TRBJ1-5; 9 nucleotides agree with TRBD1. This CDR3 spans 16 amino acids. Germline values: CDR1 MDHEN, CDR2 SYDVKM. Trimming at V came to 6 bases and at J to 1 base, leaving 7 bases not matched to a gene. In DNA form, the CDR3 reads TGTGCCAGCAGCCTCGTAGGGACAGGGAGCAATCAGCCCCAGCATTTT. Translating gives CASSLVGTGSNQPQHF.